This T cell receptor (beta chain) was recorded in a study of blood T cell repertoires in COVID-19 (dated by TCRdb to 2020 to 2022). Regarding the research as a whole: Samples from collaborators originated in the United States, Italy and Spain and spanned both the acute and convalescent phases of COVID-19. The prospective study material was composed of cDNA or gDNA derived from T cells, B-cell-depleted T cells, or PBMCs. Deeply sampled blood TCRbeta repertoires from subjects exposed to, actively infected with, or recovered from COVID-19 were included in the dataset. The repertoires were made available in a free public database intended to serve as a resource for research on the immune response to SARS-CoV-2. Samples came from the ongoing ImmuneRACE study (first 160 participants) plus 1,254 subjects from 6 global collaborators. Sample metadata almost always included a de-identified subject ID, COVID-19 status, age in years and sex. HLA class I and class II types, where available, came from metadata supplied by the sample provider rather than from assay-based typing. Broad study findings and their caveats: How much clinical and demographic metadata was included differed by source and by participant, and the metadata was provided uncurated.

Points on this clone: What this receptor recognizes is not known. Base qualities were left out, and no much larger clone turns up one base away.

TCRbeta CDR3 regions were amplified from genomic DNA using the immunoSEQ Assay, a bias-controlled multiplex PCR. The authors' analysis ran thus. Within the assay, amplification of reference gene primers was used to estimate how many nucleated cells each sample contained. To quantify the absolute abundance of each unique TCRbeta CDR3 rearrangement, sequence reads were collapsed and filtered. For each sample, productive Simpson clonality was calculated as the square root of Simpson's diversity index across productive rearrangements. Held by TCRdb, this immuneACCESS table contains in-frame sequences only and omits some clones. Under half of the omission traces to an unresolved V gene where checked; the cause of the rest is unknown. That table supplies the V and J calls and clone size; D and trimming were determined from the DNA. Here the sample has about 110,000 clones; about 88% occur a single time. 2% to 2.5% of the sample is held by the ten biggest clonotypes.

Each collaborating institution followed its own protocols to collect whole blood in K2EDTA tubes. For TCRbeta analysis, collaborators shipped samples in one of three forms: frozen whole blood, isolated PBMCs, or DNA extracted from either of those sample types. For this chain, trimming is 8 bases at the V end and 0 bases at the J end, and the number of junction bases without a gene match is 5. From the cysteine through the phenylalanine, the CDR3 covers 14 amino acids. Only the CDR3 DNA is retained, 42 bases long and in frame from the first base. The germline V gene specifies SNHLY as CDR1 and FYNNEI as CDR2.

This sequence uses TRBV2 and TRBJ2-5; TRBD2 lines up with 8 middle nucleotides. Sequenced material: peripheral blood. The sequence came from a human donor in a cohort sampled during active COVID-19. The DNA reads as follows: TGTGCCAGCTTGGGCGGGAGGAACCAAGAGACCCAGTACTTC. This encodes CASLGGRNQETQYF.